This TCR beta chain was recovered during a study of blood T cells in healthy people across ages. Findings and limits, study-wide: Conclusively comparing naive with antigen-experienced cells was impossible with unsorted PBMCs. Diversity figures based on one million T cells were deemed too low.

Notes on this clonotype: Its specificity is not known.

Through a sample-barcoded 5' primer and a J-beta primer mix, a second PCR was run for roughly 7 to 11 cycles. Paired-end reads containing CDR3 totaled no fewer than 3 million for each sample. MiXCR was run by TCRdb on the 5' RACE reads, yielding one entry per CDR3 protein. The data contain under 750,000 distinct CDR3 sequences, around 48% of them singletons. The length of the CDR3 is 16 residues. V lost 9 bases to trimming and J lost 0 bases, with 17 bases between them. Per germline, CDR1 KGHDR and CDR2 SFDVKD. The chain employs TRBV24-1 and TRBJ2-1; D is possibly TRBD1 (6 bases). The receptor's source is a man at least 80 years old in good health. The sequencing sample was made of blood. The CDR3 protein is CATGGGEANSYNEQFF. CDR3 in DNA: TGTGCCACCGGTGGGGGCGAAGCAAACTCCTACAATGAGCAGTTCTTC.